This TCR beta chain comes out of a study of beta chain bispecific antibodies for T cell cancers. Study-wide results and caveats: In these mixed samples, most targeted TRBV reads derived from the leukemia cell line.

Blood mononuclear cells were expanded for 3 days using either OKT3 anti-CD3 antibody or CD3/CD28 beads. Cocultures held approximately 50,000 normal T cells, approximately 50,000 targets, and bispecific antibody. TCRdb recomputed calls from the 5' RACE reads with MiXCR, one row per CDR3 protein. The data contain 7,500 to 10,000 distinct CDR3 sequences, roughly 2.2% of them singletons. This CDR3 is 14 amino acids long. The germline gives CDR1 WSHSY, CDR2 SAAADI. The ends lost 8 bases at V and 4 bases at J; junction bases unmatched: 9. This clonotype was seen at least ten times. Its antigen is unidentified.

The sequenced sample was T cells from a healthy donor cultured with Jurkat leukemia cells, obtained from a culture containing an anti-CD19 bispecific antibody. The source is a human donor in good health. Some clones in this sample may be carry-over from other donors' samples. The V call is TRBV10-2, the J call TRBJ2-7; 9 bases align to TRBD1. In DNA form, the CDR3 reads TGCGCCAGCTCGGAGGACAGGGGTTTGTACGAGCAGTACTTC. This translates into CASSEDRGLYEQYF.